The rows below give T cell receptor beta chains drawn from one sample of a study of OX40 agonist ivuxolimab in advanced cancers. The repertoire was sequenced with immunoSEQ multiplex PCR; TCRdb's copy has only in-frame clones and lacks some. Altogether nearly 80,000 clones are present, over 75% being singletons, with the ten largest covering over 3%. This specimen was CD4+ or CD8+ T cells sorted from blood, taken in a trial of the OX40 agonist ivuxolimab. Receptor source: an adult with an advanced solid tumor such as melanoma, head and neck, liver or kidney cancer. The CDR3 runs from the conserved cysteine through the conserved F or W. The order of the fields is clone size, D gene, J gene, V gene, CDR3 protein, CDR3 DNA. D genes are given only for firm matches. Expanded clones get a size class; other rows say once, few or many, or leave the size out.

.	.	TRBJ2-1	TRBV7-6	CASSLEEDEQFF	TGTGCCAGCAGCTTAGAAGAGGATGAGCAGTTCTTC
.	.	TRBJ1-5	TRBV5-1	CASRADSNQPQHF	TGCGCCAGCCGCGCGGATAGCAATCAGCCCCAGCATTTT
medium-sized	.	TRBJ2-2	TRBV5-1	CASSLIPTGELFF	TGCGCCAGCAGCTTGATACCCACCGGGGAGCTGTTTTTT
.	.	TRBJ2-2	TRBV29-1	CSARTRGRGTGELFF	TGCAGCGCCCGAACACGAGGGAGAGGGACCGGGGAGCTGTTTTTT
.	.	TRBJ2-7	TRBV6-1	CASSAGQSGEQYF	TGTGCCAGCAGTGCAGGACAGTCGGGGGAGCAGTACTTC
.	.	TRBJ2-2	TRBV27	CASSLGNTGELFF	TGTGCCAGCAGTTTAGGGAACACCGGGGAGCTGTTTTTT
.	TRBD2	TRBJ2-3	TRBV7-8	CASSLATSPDTQYF	TGTGCCAGCAGCTTAGCGACTAGCCCAGATACGCAGTATTTT
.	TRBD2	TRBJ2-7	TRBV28	CASSSPSGIYEQYF	TGTGCCAGCAGTTCCCCTAGCGGGATCTACGAGCAGTACTTC
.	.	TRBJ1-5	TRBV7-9	CASSDGGQPQHF	TGTGCCAGCAGCGACGGGGGACAGCCCCAGCATTTT
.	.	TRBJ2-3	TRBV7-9	CASSHSSGDTQYF	TGTGCCAGCAGCCATTCATCTGGAGATACGCAGTATTTT
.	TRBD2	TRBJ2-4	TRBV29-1	CSVELASGPLGRYIQYF	TGCAGCGTAGAGTTGGCTAGCGGGCCACTAGGGAGATACATTCAGTACTTC
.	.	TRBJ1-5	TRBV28	CASSLGSGVDNQPQHF	TGTGCCAGCAGTTTGGGTTCCGGGGTGGACAATCAGCCCCAGCATTTT
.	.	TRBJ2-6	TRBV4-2	CASSQESSGANVLTF	TGTGCCAGCAGCCAAGAAAGCTCTGGGGCCAACGTCCTGACTTTC
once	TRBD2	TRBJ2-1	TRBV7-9	CASSSSSGSYDEQFF	TGTGCCAGCAGCTCCTCTAGCGGGAGTTATGATGAGCAGTTCTTC
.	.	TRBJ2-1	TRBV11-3	CASSLSIGGRQFF	TGTGCCAGCAGCTTATCGATTGGGGGACGGCAGTTCTTC